The rows below give T cell receptor beta chains drawn from one sample of a study of Graves' ophthalmopathy and Graves' hyperthyroidism. TCRdb recomputed calls from the multiplex PCR reads with MiXCR, one row per CDR3 protein. The data hold 1 million to 1.3 million distinct CDR3 sequences, with approximately 35% observed a single time. Material for sequencing was peripheral blood or thyroid tissue (not recorded which). The receptors stem from an adult man with Graves' hyperthyroidism. Both conserved end residues are part of each CDR3. The D gene is left open where the match is weak. Where a row states a size, it is once, few, many or the class of an expanded clone; other rows omit it.

many	TRBV5-1	TRBD2	TRBJ2-7	TGCGCCAGCAGCTTTAGCGGGCCGGACGAGCAGTACTTC	CASSFSGPDEQYF
NA	TRBV5-8	TRBD1	TRBJ1-1	TGTGCCAGCAGCCAGGGACAGCAGGCCAACACTGAAGCTTTCTTT	CASSQGQQANTEAFF
NA	TRBV25-1	NA	TRBJ2-2	TGTGCCAGCAGTGATTCCGAGGGGATTAGCACCGGGGAGCTGTTTTTT	CASSDSEGISTGELFF
many	TRBV6-1	NA	TRBJ2-7	TGTGCCAGCAGTTCCCAGGATGGAGGGTACGAGCAGTACTTC	CASSSQDGGYEQYF
NA	TRBV9	TRBD1	TRBJ2-7	TGTGCCAGCAGCGCACTGGGACAGTCCTACGAGCAGTACTTC	CASSALGQSYEQYF
NA	TRBV10-3	NA	TRBJ1-2	TGTGCCATCAGTGAATTGGGGGGCGCGGGGGGCTACACCTTC	CAISELGGAGGYTF
once	TRBV29-1	TRBD2	TRBJ2-5	TGCAGCGTTGAAGGCGGGAGTCGAGAGACCCAGTACTTC	CSVEGGSRETQYF
many	TRBV20-1	NA	TRBJ1-5	TGCAGTGCTGGGGAGGCTTTTCTAAGTGAGCCCCAGCATTTT	CSAGEAFLSEPQHF
once	TRBV7-3	NA	TRBJ1-1	TGTGCCGGCAGTTTAGCAGAGAAAAACACTGAAGCTTTCTTT	CAGSLAEKNTEAFF
few	TRBV7-2	NA	TRBJ2-7	TGTGCCAGCAGCTTAGGAGGGGCCCCAGGCGAGCAGTACTTC	CASSLGGAPGEQYF
once	TRBV7-3	NA	TRBJ2-5	TGTGCCAGCAGCTTAAACGCGGGGAACAGGTTAGGGGAGACCCAGTACTTC	CASSLNAGNRLGETQYF
many	TRBV2	NA	TRBJ1-5	TGTGCCAGCAGCACAGGTCCGTATCAGCCCCAGCATTTT	CASSTGPYQPQHF
NA	TRBV28	NA	TRBJ1-6	TGTGCCACCTCACCCCTCCACTTT	CATSPLHF
many	TRBV20-1	TRBD1	TRBJ1-2	TGCAGTGCCACAGGGGGAGGTGGCTACACCTTC	CSATGGGGYTF
NA	TRBV10-3	TRBD1	TRBJ1-2	TGTGCCAGCAGTGTAAAGGGGGCGAGAGGCTATGGCTACACCTTC	CASSVKGARGYGYTF
NA	TRBV15	NA	TRBJ2-7	TGTGCCACCAGCAGAGTCGGGTGGGAGGCCCCCTACGAGCAGTACTTC	CATSRVGWEAPYEQYF
many	TRBV29-1	TRBD1	TRBJ1-1	TGCAGCTCCTGGACAGGGAACACTGAAGCTTTCTTT	CSSWTGNTEAFF
many	TRBV6-6	TRBD1	TRBJ2-7	TGTGCCAGCAGTTACGGGGACAGCCAATACGAGCAGTACTTC	CASSYGDSQYEQYF
NA	TRBV7-9	NA	TRBJ2-5	TGTGCCAGCAGCTTCCTCCAGGGCCAAGAGACCCAGTACTTC	CASSFLQGQETQYF
few	TRBV2	NA	TRBJ1-2	TGTGCCAGGCGGGACACGAACTATGGCTACACCTTC	CARRDTNYGYTF
many	TRBV24-1	NA	TRBJ2-5	TGTGCCACCAGTCCGCGAGGGGGACAAGAGACCCAGTACTTC	CATSPRGGQETQYF
NA	TRBV2	TRBD2	TRBJ2-5	TGTGCCAGCAGTTCTGGACTAGCGGGAGGTTTGTGGCAAGGGACCCAGTACTTC	CASSSGLAGGLWQGTQYF
many	TRBV10-3	NA	TRBJ2-7	TGTGCCATCAGTAGCCTACAGGGAGGTGCAAGCTCCTACGAGCAGTACTTC	CAISSLQGGASSYEQYF
NA	TRBV7-9	TRBD1	TRBJ2-6	TGTGCCAGCAGCTTAGGTTCCGGGACAGGGGGACGCTCTGGGGCCAACGTCCTGACTTTC	CASSLGSGTGGRSGANVLTF
many	TRBV2	NA	TRBJ1-6	TGTGCCAGCAACCCATCGGGACGGTGGATCGGTTCACCCCTCCACTTT	CASNPSGRWIGSPLHF
NA	TRBV29-1	TRBD1	TRBJ1-3	TGCAGCGTCCAACAGGGGGCTGAAGGAAACACCATATATTTT	CSVQQGAEGNTIYF
NA	TRBV24-1	NA	TRBJ2-5	TGTGCCACCAGTTTATCGTCGGGGGCTGGAGAGACCCAGTACTTC	CATSLSSGAGETQYF
NA	TRBV7-8	NA	TRBJ2-7	TGTGCCAGCAGCACACCCGAAACTGGGTACCACGAGCAGTACTTC	CASSTPETGYHEQYF
NA	TRBV5-2	NA	TRBJ1-6	TGTGCCAGCAACACAGGGACTTCTAATTCACCCCTCCACTTT	CASNTGTSNSPLHF
many	TRBV5-6	NA	TRBJ1-2	TGTGCCAGCAGTAATTGGCACCACATTGATGGCTACACCTTC	CASSNWHHIDGYTF
many	TRBV4-1	TRBD1	TRBJ1-1	TGCGCCAGCAGCCAGATAGGCAGGGGGACTGAAGCTTTCTTT	CASSQIGRGTEAFF
many	TRBV29-1	NA	TRBJ2-2	TGCAGCGTTGCAGGGGGAGGCGGGGAGCTGTTTTTT	CSVAGGGGELFF
many	TRBV14	NA	TRBJ1-1	TGTGCCAGCAGCCGGACCTCCTTGGCCACTCCTGAAGCTTTCTTT	CASSRTSLATPEAFF
many	TRBV7-9	NA	TRBJ1-2	TGTGCCAGCAGCTCATCGTGGGGTTCTAACTATGGCTACACCTTC	CASSSSWGSNYGYTF
few	TRBV6-5	TRBD1	TRBJ2-7	TGTGCCAGCAGTTACTCGACAGGGATCAACGAGCAGTACTTC	CASSYSTGINEQYF
few	TRBV4-2	NA	TRBJ1-5	TGTGCCAGCAGCCAAACCGCCTTAACAGGGTTACGCAATCAGCCCCAGCATTTT	CASSQTALTGLRNQPQHF
NA	TRBV29-1	TRBD2	TRBJ2-5	TGCAGCGTGTCTGGCGGACTAGCGGGGGGCACTCGAGAGACCCAGTACTTC	CSVSGGLAGGTRETQYF
NA	TRBV5-1	NA	TRBJ1-6	TGCGCCAGCAGCCTCCCGACGCCAGGGACAAGCTCACCCCTCCACTTT	CASSLPTPGTSSPLHF
many	TRBV7-8	NA	TRBJ1-1	TGTGCCAGCAGCTTATACAGGGCGGGGACTGAAGCTTTCTTT	CASSLYRAGTEAFF
few	TRBV7-9	TRBD2	TRBJ2-5	TGTGCCAGCAGCGTCAGTTTTCTAGCGGGGGCCAGGGAGACCCAGTACTTC	CASSVSFLAGARETQYF
NA	TRBV10-2	TRBD1	TRBJ1-6	TGCGCCAGCAGTGTCGAGGGACAGGGGGATTCACCCCTCCACTTT	CASSVEGQGDSPLHF
NA	TRBV19	NA	TRBJ2-2	TGTGCCAGTAGCCTTACCTGGGACACCGGGGAGCTGTTTTTT	CASSLTWDTGELFF
few	TRBV5-8	NA	TRBJ2-7	TGTGCCAGCAACACAGTCAGCCTGGGTCGGAGGGAGCAGTACTTC	CASNTVSLGRREQYF